This T cell receptor beta chain was recorded in a study of blood T cell repertoires in COVID-19. On the study more broadly: The origin of the acute and convalescent COVID-19 samples was the United States, Italy and Spain. The cDNA or gDNA used as material had been derived from T cells, B-cell-depleted T cells, or PBMCs.

Germline CDR1 KGHSH, CDR2 LQKENI. The CDR3 is made up of 17 amino acids. As processed by the authors: Reference gene primer amplification in the assay estimated nucleated cell counts. Sequenced by immunoSEQ multiplex PCR; TCRdb stores in-frame clones only, minus some. That table furnishes V, J and clone size, whereas the DNA furnished D and trimming. The sample consists of over 100,000 clones, 81% of them appearing once. About this clone itself: Relative to the germline gene, one junction end is altered; a read error may explain this.

The genes are TRBV18 and TRBJ2-1, with 9 bases that match TRBD2. Sequencing was performed on peripheral blood. This receptor was taken from a human donor in a cohort sampled during active COVID-19. For the CDR3, the DNA is TGTGCCAGCCCACCACGGTTGACTAGCGGATCCTACAATGAGCAGTTCTTC. It is translated as CASPPRLTSGSYNEQFF.